Shown below are 24 T cell receptor beta chains from a single sample sequenced in a study of blood T cell repertoires in COVID-19. TCRdb's copy holds only in-frame clones and misses some; the assay was immunoSEQ multiplex PCR. The sample includes approximately 88,000 clones, 80% to 95% of them seen just once. The sequenced material came from peripheral blood. These receptors were collected from a woman in her forties or fifties in a cohort sampled during active COVID-19.

The chain has TRBV5-4 and TRBJ2-5; D call uncertain. From germline, CDR1 is SGHNT and CDR2 YYREEE (reference sequence). The CDR3 spans 15 residues. Deletions cut 0 bases from V and 2 bases from J, with 11 bases between. The CDR3 DNA sequence: TGTGCCAGCAGCTTGGGCCCATCAGGACAAGAGACCCAGTACTTC. As protein: CASSLGPSGQETQYF.

The CDR3 region is CASSYFTGTANYGYTF. The CDR3 DNA reads TGTGCCAGCAGTTACTTTACCGGGACAGCTAACTATGGCTACACCTTC. V gene TRBV6-5 combines with J gene TRBJ1-2, with 7 positions matching TRBD1. V lost 1 base to trimming and J lost 0 bases; unmatched junction nucleotides: 5. The CDR3 has 16 residues. Germline CDR1 MNHEY, CDR2 SVGAGI.

V and J are TRBV28 and TRBJ2-3; 13 bases map to TRBD2. Germline V gene data show CDR1 as MDHEN and CDR2 as SYDVKM. The V and J ends lost 10 bases and 8 bases, in that order; junction bases with no gene match: 12. This CDR3 is built from 15 residues. CDR3 in amino acids: CAIETGTSGKGTQYF. In DNA, the CDR3 is TGTGCCATAGAGACCGGGACTAGCGGGAAGGGTACGCAGTATTTT. The complete variable domain, with remaining parts taken from reference TRBV28 and TRBJ2-3, reads DVKVTQSSRYLVKRTGEKVFLECVQDMDHENMFWYRQDPGLGLRLIYFSYDVKMKEKGDIPEGYSVSREKKERFSLILESASTNQTSMYLCAIETGTSGKGTQYFGPGTRLTVL.

The CDR3 sequence: CATSRDGTGGWNTGELFF. The CDR3, as DNA: TGTGCCACCAGCAGAGACGGGACAGGGGGATGGAACACCGGGGAGCTGTTTTTT. V and J are TRBV15 and TRBJ2-2, with TRBD1 matching over 11 bases. This CDR3 is 18 amino acids long. V was clipped by 0 bases and J by 1 base; unmatched bases: 4. Germline V lookup: CDR1 LNHNV, CDR2 YYDKDF (reference sequence).

The chain joins TRBV28 to TRBJ1-5; D might be TRBD1 (5 bases). Per germline, CDR1 MDHEN and CDR2 SYDVKM. Trimming removed 4 bases from V and 0 bases from J, with 16 bases in between. The CDR3 is 17 amino acids. This CDR3 reads CASSSGSTIYSNQPQHF. The CDR3 DNA reads as TGTGCCAGCAGTTCAGGGTCCACAATCTATAGCAATCAGCCCCAGCATTTT.

CDR3 residues: CASSPRIRDRTNTGELFF. CDR3 bases: TGTGCCAGCTCACCACGTATTAGGGACAGGACGAACACCGGGGAGCTGTTTTTT. The V call is TRBV18, the J call TRBJ2-2; 8 bases agree with TRBD1. The length of the CDR3 is 18 residues. The V and J ends lost 1 base and 0 bases, in that order; junction bases with no gene match: 7. Germline V gene sequence: CDR1 KGHSH, CDR2 LQKENI.

This clone was counted once. This chain links TRBV15 with TRBJ1-1, with 10 bases lining up with TRBD1. The CDR3 runs 15 residues. The germline V gene has CDR1 LNHNV and CDR2 YYDKDF (reference sequence). Germline trimming cut 1 base from V and 8 bases from J; bases unmatched to any gene: 7. The CDR3 nucleotides are TGTGCCACCAGCAGAGGGGGACAGGGGCGATCCGAAGCTTTCTTT. Its translation: CATSRGGQGRSEAFF.

The sample holds one count of this clone. V usage is TRBV19 and J usage is TRBJ2-3; D not certain. The germline CDR1 and CDR2 sequences are LNHDA and SQIVND (reference sequence). Trimming removed 5 bases from V and 2 bases from J, with 11 bases in between. The CDR3 has 14 residues. The CDR3 loop is CASSPRLNTDTQYF. As DNA, the CDR3 is TGTGCCAGTAGTCCGAGACTGAACACAGATACGCAGTATTTT.

The genes are TRBV19 and TRBJ2-1; D is unclear. The CDR3 loop spans 11 amino acids. The V gene's germline CDR1 is LNHDA and CDR2 SQIVND (reference sequence). The V end was cut by 3 bases, the J end by 9 bases, with 6 bases between. The CDR3 sequence: CASSIHTEQFF. CDR3 nucleotide sequence: TGTGCCAGTAGTATCCACACTGAGCAGTTCTTC.

In this sample, this clone turned up a few times. The rearrangement uses TRBV7-9 and TRBJ2-7; tentative D call: TRBD1 (6 bases). CDR1 and CDR2 (germline): SEHNR, FQNEAQ (reference sequence). V gave up 3 bases and J gave up 5 bases, with 14 bases separating them. The CDR3 covers 14 residues. The DNA of the CDR3 is TGTGCCAGCAGCTTTACAGGGTTCTTAAACGAGCAGTACTTC. Translation: CASSFTGFLNEQYF.

CDR3 sequence (DNA): TGTGCCATACGGACAGGGGGCACCGGGGAGCTGTTTTTT. This codes for CAIRTGGTGELFF. This sequence joins TRBV19 and TRBJ2-2; 10 bases fit TRBD1. The CDR3 runs 13 residues. V trimming: 10 bases; J trimming: 4 bases; junction bases outside the gene matches: 3. Germline V gene lookup returns CDR1 LNHDA and CDR2 SQIVND (reference sequence).

The gene calls are TRBV29-1 and TRBJ1-1, with unresolved D. The germline V gene has CDR1 SQVTM and CDR2 ANQGSEA. The CDR3 extends over 12 amino acids. The germline V and J ends were trimmed by 8 bases and 4 bases, with 14 bases remaining between them. CDR3 nucleotide sequence: TGCAGCAATCGCGAGGTGGGCACTGAAGCTTTCTTT. Its translation: CSNREVGTEAFF.

This sequence joins TRBV6-5 and TRBJ2-5; possible D gene TRBD2, 6 bases. Germline V gives CDR1 MNHEY, CDR2 SVGAGI. V was cut by 9 bases and J by 3 bases, with 17 bases left in between. CDR3 length: 14 amino acids. This CDR3 reads CASCRDLTKETQYF. CDR3 nucleotide sequence: TGTGCCAGTTGCAGGGACTTGACGAAAGAGACCCAGTACTTC.

The DNA for the CDR3 is TGTGCCAGCATTGGAGGACAGGAACGCCGGCGTGGCTACACCTTC. It yields the protein CASIGGQERRRGYTF. The chain employs TRBV6-5 and TRBJ1-2, with 7 bases identical to TRBD1. The V gene end was trimmed by 7 bases and the J gene end by 7 bases; junction bases not matched to a gene: 15. The CDR3 is 15 amino acids. Germline CDR1 is MNHEY and CDR2 is SVGAGI.

V gene TRBV15 combines with J gene TRBJ1-5; perhaps TRBD1 as D (6 bases). This CDR3 comprises 13 residues. Germline V CDR1 and CDR2: LNHNV, YYDKDF (reference sequence). V lost 4 bases to trimming and J lost 6 bases, with 10 bases between them. The CDR3 loop reads CATSNRESQPQHF. CDR3 DNA: TGTGCCACCAGCAACAGGGAGAGTCAGCCCCAGCATTTT.

This CDR3 reads CASSGGPGGNSPLHF. The CDR3 nucleotides are TGTGCCAGCAGCGGGGGACCCGGGGGGAATTCACCCCTCCACTTT. The rearrangement links TRBV5-6 to TRBJ1-6; TRBD1 might be the D (5 bases). CDR3 size: 15 residues. V lost 4 bases, J lost 7 bases, and 15 bases lay in between. Germline loops: CDR1 SGHDT, CDR2 YYEEEE. Full variable domain (missing parts from reference TRBV5-6 and TRBJ1-6): DAGVTQSPTHLIKTRGQQVTLRCSPKSGHDTVSWYQQALGQGPQFIFQYYEEEERQRGNFPDRFSGHQFPNYSSELNVNALLLGDSALYLCASSGGPGGNSPLHFGNGTRLTVT.

This clone was seen a single time. The V call is TRBV7-3, the J call TRBJ2-1; tentatively, D is TRBD2 (6 bases). The CDR3 consists of 16 residues. V was clipped by 1 base and J by 0 bases, with 10 bases between them. CDR1 is SGHTA, CDR2 FQGTGA, per germline. The CDR3 reads CASSLSGISSYNEQFF. The CDR3 DNA is TGTGCCAGCAGCTTAAGCGGGATAAGCTCCTACAATGAGCAGTTCTTC.

The chain's CDR3 is CASSPSQGARQPQHF. Here the CDR3 DNA reads TGTGCCAGTAGTCCCTCACAGGGGGCTAGGCAGCCCCAGCATTTT. The chain recombines TRBV19 with TRBJ1-5, with 9 bases aligning to TRBD1. The CDR3 spans 15 residues. The trim removed 5 bases at V and 7 bases at J, leaving 9 bases unmatched. From germline, CDR1 is LNHDA and CDR2 SQIVND (reference sequence).

The gene calls are TRBV6-4 and TRBJ2-2, with a tentative D call TRBD1 (6 bases). V was pared by 6 bases and J by 5 bases, with 16 bases between. This CDR3 spans 15 amino acids. CDR1 is MRHNA, CDR2 SNTAGT, per germline. This CDR3 is CASRPTPGETGELFF. The CDR3 DNA sequence: TGTGCCAGCAGACCTACTCCAGGGGAAACCGGGGAGCTGTTTTTT.

The J gene is TRBJ2-3, the V gene TRBV7-8; unclear D gene. V was cut by 5 bases and J by 5 bases, with 8 bases left in between. The germline V gene encodes CDR1 SGHVS and CDR2 FQNEAQ. This CDR3 has 12 amino acids. CDR3 coding DNA: TGTGCCAGCAGCCTAACAGAAGATACGCAGTATTTT. Protein: CASSLTEDTQYF.

For the CDR3, the DNA is TGTGCCAGCAGTGCACCTAGTTTCGGCGCCCCCGGGGAAGCCTACAATGAGCAGTTCTTC. Protein: CASSAPSFGAPGEAYNEQFF. This chain links TRBV27 with TRBJ2-1; D is possibly TRBD2 (5 bases). The CDR3 contains 20 residues. CDR1 is MNHEY, CDR2 SMNVEV, per germline (reference sequence). V was pared by 5 bases and J by 2 bases, with 28 bases between.

The chain uses TRBV10-3 and TRBJ1-1; tentatively, D is TRBD1 (6 bases). Germline values: CDR1 ENHRY, CDR2 SYGVKD. This CDR3 is 13 amino acids long. Trimming cost V 6 bases and J 11 bases, with 19 bases left between them. CDR3 DNA sequence: TGTGCCATCAGGGGTTTGGGGGCAGGGTGGGCTTTCTTT. It specifies CAIRGLGAGWAFF.

The J gene is TRBJ2-3, the V gene TRBV3-1 (or the pseudogene TRBV3-2), with TRBD2 identical over 7 bases. The V gene's germline CDR1 is LGHDT and CDR2 YNNKEL (reference sequence). The V and J ends lost 3 bases and 0 bases, in that order; junction bases with no gene match: 3. This CDR3 is 15 amino acids long. CDR3 DNA sequence: TGTGCCAGCAGCCAGGGCGGGAGTAGCACAGATACGCAGTATTTT. Protein: CASSQGGSSTDTQYF.

The V gene is TRBV9, the J gene TRBJ1-2, with 9 bases identical to TRBD1. Germline CDR1 SGDLS, CDR2 YYNGEE. This CDR3 has 16 residues. The trim removed 0 bases at V and 5 bases at J, leaving 8 bases unmatched. CDR3 in amino acids: CASSVAHTGGGYGYTF. The DNA for the CDR3 is TGTGCCAGCAGCGTAGCCCATACAGGGGGCGGTTATGGCTACACCTTC.